The T cell receptor beta chain described here comes from a study of shared clonotypes between healthy human individuals. TCRdb keeps only in-frame clones here, not all; method: immunoSEQ multiplex PCR. In the table there are about 110,000 clones, approximately 70% of which are singletons. Caucasian adults residing in Nashville, Tennessee made up all the donors. The CDR3 runs to 16 residues. The V gene's germline CDR1 is SGHRS and CDR2 YFSETQ. Between the trimmed V and J ends, which lost 4 bases and 0 bases, there was a span of 16 bases. This clonotype originated in a woman aged 30 to 39 in good health. This chain joins TRBV5-1 and TRBJ1-1; possible D gene TRBD1, 6 bases. Input material: memory CD8+ T cells sorted from blood. The subset was: CD45RO+ cells pooled with CCR7-negative TemRA cells. In DNA, the CDR3 is TGCGCCAGCAGCCCCCGGGACATGGTACTGAACACTGAAGCTTTCTTT. It translates to CASSPRDMVLNTEAFF.